The rows below give T cell receptor beta chains drawn from one sample of a study of shared clonotypes between healthy human individuals. Repertoires were generated with immunoSEQ multiplex PCR, while TCRdb's copy carries only in-frame clones and drops some. The sample consists of hundreds of thousands of clones, 92% of them appearing once. The source material was naive CD8+ T cells sorted from blood. These receptor sequences come from a young man in good health. Both conserved end residues are part of each CDR3. A D gene is named only where the DNA matches it firmly. Size is omitted from some rows. Given values are once, few, many or a class for expanded clones.

NA,NA,TRBJ2-7,TRBV10-2,TGCGCCAGCAGGGGTACCTACGAGCAGTACTTC,CASRGTYEQYF
NA,NA,TRBJ2-7,TRBV13,TGTGCCAGCAGCTACTCATCGCAGGGGATCGAGCAGTACTTC,CASSYSSQGIEQYF
NA,TRBD2,TRBJ2-3,TRBV7-6,TGTGCCAGCAGCTTAGCGCCTAGCGGGGGGAGCACAGATACGCAGTATTTT,CASSLAPSGGSTDTQYF
NA,NA,TRBJ2-7,TRBV30,TGTGCCTGCACCCAACGGGACCTAAGGGGCCACGTAGCTTCCTACGAGCAGTACTTC,CACTQRDLRGHVASYEQYF
NA,NA,TRBJ2-1,TRBV7-3,TGTGCCAGCAGCTTTCTCCAGGGCTCCAATGAGCAGTTCTTC,CASSFLQGSNEQFF
NA,NA,TRBJ2-5,TRBV27,TGTGCCAGCAGTTTAGCTAGGGGGGATCTTAAGACCCAGTACTTC,CASSLARGDLKTQYF
NA,NA,TRBJ1-1,TRBV28,TGTGCCAGCAGTGCAGGGATTATGGCTTTCTTT,CASSAGIMAFF
NA,TRBD1,TRBJ1-5,TRBV18,TGTGCCAGCTCAAGGACAGGGACCCTCAATCAGCCCCAGCATTTT,CASSRTGTLNQPQHF
NA,NA,TRBJ2-1,TRBV10-3,TGTGCCATCAGCCGGAGTCCCGGGGGTTCCAATGAGCAGTTCTTC,CAISRSPGGSNEQFF
NA,NA,TRBJ2-4,TRBV14,TGTGCCAGCAGCCAAGCTGGGAACATTCAGTACTTC,CASSQAGNIQYF
NA,NA,TRBJ2-1,TRBV9,TGTGCCAGCAGCGTAGGTGGTGGCGGCGAGCACGCCTACAATGAGCAGTTCTTC,CASSVGGGGEHAYNEQFF
NA,NA,TRBJ2-3,TRBV10-2,TGCGCCAGCAGAGTTTCAGATACGCAGTATTTT,CASRVSDTQYF
NA,NA,TRBJ1-2,TRBV29-1,TGCAGCGCCCACGGGACGGACAACTATGGCTACACCTTC,CSAHGTDNYGYTF
NA,NA,TRBJ2-7,TRBV5-6,TGTGCCAGCAGCTTTAGGAGCTCCTACGAGCAGTACTTC,CASSFRSSYEQYF
once,NA,TRBJ2-1,TRBV14,TGTGCCAGCAGCCACCAGTACTCATACAATGAGCAGTTCTTC,CASSHQYSYNEQFF
NA,NA,TRBJ2-2,TRBV14,TGTGCCAGCAGCCAAGAAGAGTCGGTCACCGGGGAGCTGTTTTTT,CASSQEESVTGELFF
NA,NA,TRBJ2-7,TRBV2,TGTGCCGCGAATGGGGGAAGTAAGAACGAGCAGTACTTC,CAANGGSKNEQYF
NA,NA,TRBJ2-3,TRBV7-9,TGTGCCAGCAGCAAAAACCGGGACCTGGACACAGATACGCAGTATTTT,CASSKNRDLDTDTQYF
NA,TRBD2,TRBJ2-2,TRBV7-6,TGTGCCAGCAGCCCACGGACTAGCGGGAGCTTAAACACCGGGGAGCTGTTTTTT,CASSPRTSGSLNTGELFF
NA,TRBD1,TRBJ2-3,TRBV5-1,TGCGCCAGCAGCTTGGAACAGGGGACAGATACGCAGTATTTT,CASSLEQGTDTQYF
NA,TRBD2,TRBJ2-1,TRBV4-1,TGCGCCAGCAGCCAAGTCCCGGGACTAGCGGTTAATGAGCAGTTCTTC,CASSQVPGLAVNEQFF
NA,NA,TRBJ2-3,TRBV7-8,TGTGCCAGCAGATGGGTGTCAGGCACAGATACGCAGTATTTT,CASRWVSGTDTQYF
NA,NA,TRBJ2-1,TRBV9,TGTGCCAGCAGCCCGGACTTTCAAGGGCAGTTCTTC,CASSPDFQGQFF
NA,TRBD2,TRBJ2-1,TRBV4-3,TGCGCCAGCAGCCAAGGGACTAGCGCCAGCTCCTACAATGAGCAGTTCTTC,CASSQGTSASSYNEQFF
NA,NA,TRBJ2-5,TRBV7-2,TGTGCCAGCAGCTTAACCAGGGTAGAGACCCAGTACTTC,CASSLTRVETQYF
NA,TRBD1,TRBJ1-5,TRBV10-3,TGTGCCATCAGCGAGACAGGGCGCAATCAGCCCCAGCATTTT,CAISETGRNQPQHF
NA,TRBD2,TRBJ2-1,TRBV27,TGTGCCAGCGGACTAGCGGGAGATAATGAGCAGTTCTTC,CASGLAGDNEQFF
NA,TRBD2,TRBJ2-7,TRBV7-6,TGTGCCAGCAGCCGGGGGGGCCTCTCCTACGAGCAGTACTTC,CASSRGGLSYEQYF
NA,NA,TRBJ1-1,TRBV7-9,TGTGCCAGCAGCTCGATGACAGGCAACACTGAAGCTTTCTTT,CASSSMTGNTEAFF
NA,NA,TRBJ2-5,TRBV25-1,TGTGCCAGCAGTGAATCTTACCGACAAGAGACCCAGTACTTC,CASSESYRQETQYF
NA,TRBD2,TRBJ2-7,TRBV27,TGTGCCAGCAGTGTCGGGACTAGCGGGAGGGTAGAGCAGTACTTC,CASSVGTSGRVEQYF
NA,NA,TRBJ2-7,TRBV19,TGTGCCAGTAGTATGGCCCCCGGGACGCCAACCTACGAGCAGTACTTC,CASSMAPGTPTYEQYF
NA,NA,TRBJ1-2,TRBV27,TGTGCCAGCAGTTTAAGCGCGGGGATCTATGGCTACACCTTC,CASSLSAGIYGYTF
NA,NA,TRBJ2-2,TRBV7-9,TGTGCCAGCAGCTTCGTTAGAAGCGGTGGGATTGTCGGGGAGCTGTTTTTT,CASSFVRSGGIVGELFF
NA,NA,TRBJ1-5,TRBV7-9,TGTGCCAGCAGCGCAGGGCTGAGCAATCAGCCCCAGCATTTT,CASSAGLSNQPQHF
NA,NA,TRBJ1-3,TRBV21-1,TGTGCCAGCAGCACCGGCGAGGGGCGAGGGGGGTACGGAAACACCATATATTTT,CASSTGEGRGGYGNTIYF
once,NA,TRBJ2-3,TRBV10-1,TGCGCCAGCACCCGAGGAGGGGGCGATACGCAGTATTTT,CASTRGGGDTQYF
NA,NA,TRBJ1-2,TRBV29-1,TGCAGCGTGGATTACGACGGGTCCTATGGCTACACCTTC,CSVDYDGSYGYTF
NA,NA,TRBJ1-1,TRBV10-3,TGTGCCATCAAAGGGAGCGGGGACACCCCGGGCACTGAAGCTTTCTTT,CAIKGSGDTPGTEAFF
NA,TRBD2,TRBJ2-1,TRBV11-2,TGTGCCAGCAGCTTAGTTGCGGGAGGGATCCACAATGAGCAGTTCTTC,CASSLVAGGIHNEQFF
few,NA,TRBJ2-2,TRBV27,TGTGCCAGCAGCCAAAACAGGAAACTGTTCGGGGAGCTGTTTTTT,CASSQNRKLFGELFF
NA,NA,TRBJ1-2,TRBV7-9,TGTGCCAGCAGCTCCGCGGCCGGGAAAAACTATGGCTACACCTTC,CASSSAAGKNYGYTF
NA,TRBD2,TRBJ2-3,TRBV7-9,TGTGCCAGCAGCTCGAGACTAGCGGGAGACACAGATACGCAGTATTTT,CASSSRLAGDTDTQYF
NA,NA,TRBJ2-2,TRBV5-4,TGTGCCAGCAGCTCAGCTTATAACGGGGAGCTGTTTTTT,CASSSAYNGELFF
once,NA,TRBJ1-4,TRBV19,TGTGCCAGTAGTCTTGGAGCTCGTGCAACTAATGAAAAACTGTTTTTT,CASSLGARATNEKLFF
NA,NA,TRBJ2-7,TRBV10-2,TGCGCCAGCAGTGAGATGTACGAGCAGTACTTC,CASSEMYEQYF
NA,NA,TRBJ1-5,TRBV7-9,TGTGCCAGCAGTCCCCCTCTCCCCGACTCAACGGGCAATCAGCCCCAGCATTTT,CASSPPLPDSTGNQPQHF
NA,NA,TRBJ2-7,TRBV7-8,TGTGCCAGCAGCCTCCGGGACTCCTACGAGCAGTACTTC,CASSLRDSYEQYF
NA,NA,TRBJ2-7,TRBV27,TGTGCCAGCACTTACAAGTTGACGGGCGAGCAGTACTTC,CASTYKLTGEQYF
NA,TRBD2,TRBJ2-1,TRBV7-9,TGTGCCAGCACAAGTACAATCCTAGCGGGAGTTACCTACAATGAGCAGTTCTTC,CASTSTILAGVTYNEQFF
once,NA,TRBJ2-7,TRBV28,TGTGCCAGCAGTCTCGACAGTTCCTACGAGCAGTACTTC,CASSLDSSYEQYF
few,NA,TRBJ2-7,TRBV7-9,TGTGCCAGCAGCGCTTCCAACGAGCAGTACTTC,CASSASNEQYF
NA,NA,TRBJ2-1,TRBV29-1,TGCAGCGTTGGGCTCAGTCCCGACTACCCGAATGAGCAGTTCTTC,CSVGLSPDYPNEQFF
NA,TRBD2,TRBJ2-7,TRBV11-2,TGTGCCAGCAGCTTAGAGGCTAGCGGGAGCTCCTACGAGCAGTACTTC,CASSLEASGSSYEQYF
NA,TRBD2,TRBJ2-3,TRBV5-1,TGCGCCAGCAGCCCCGGGGGGAGTAGCACAGATACGCAGTATTTT,CASSPGGSSTDTQYF
NA,NA,TRBJ2-1,TRBV7-9,TGTGCCAGCAGCCCACTAGGAGGAGGATCCTACAATGAGCAGTTCTTC,CASSPLGGGSYNEQFF
NA,TRBD2,TRBJ2-5,TRBV10-3,TGTGCCACCGGACTAGCGGCACTCCAAGAGACCCAGTACTTC,CATGLAALQETQYF